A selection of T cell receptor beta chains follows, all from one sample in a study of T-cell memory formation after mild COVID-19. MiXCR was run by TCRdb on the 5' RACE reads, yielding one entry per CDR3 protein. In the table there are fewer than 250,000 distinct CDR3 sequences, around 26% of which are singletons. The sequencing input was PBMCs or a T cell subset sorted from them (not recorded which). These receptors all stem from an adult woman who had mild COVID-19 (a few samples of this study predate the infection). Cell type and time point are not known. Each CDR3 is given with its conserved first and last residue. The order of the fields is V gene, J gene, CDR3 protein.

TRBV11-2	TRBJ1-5	CASSLIRQTGNQPQHF
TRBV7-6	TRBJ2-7	CASSPLDMTDNEQYF
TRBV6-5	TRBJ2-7	CASSYPGPGYEQYF
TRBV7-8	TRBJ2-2	CASSFGSGRNTGELFF
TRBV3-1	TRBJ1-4	CASSQYRGRNEKLFF
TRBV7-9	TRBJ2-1	CASSHFSGTGSYNEQFF
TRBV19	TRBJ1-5	CASSIGPNQPQHF
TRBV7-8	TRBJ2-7	CASSLERAYEQYF
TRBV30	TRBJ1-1	CAWSAQTGFVNTEAFF
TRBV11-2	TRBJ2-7	CASSFRPGQITYEQYF
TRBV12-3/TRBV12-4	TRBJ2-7	CASSFGNAYEQYF
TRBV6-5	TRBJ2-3	CASSYSVADTQYF
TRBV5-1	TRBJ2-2	CASSLPAPNTGELFF
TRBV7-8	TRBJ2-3	CASSFAGTAGMDTQYF
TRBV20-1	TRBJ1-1	CSATFSSPDTEAFF
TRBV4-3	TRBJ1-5	CASSQDWTGGQPQHF
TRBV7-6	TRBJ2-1	CASSQGQGVFF
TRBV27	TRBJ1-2	CASSLTRQGYGYTF
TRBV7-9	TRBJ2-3	CASSLERSSTDTQYF
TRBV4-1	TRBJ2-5	CASSQDRTSQETQYF
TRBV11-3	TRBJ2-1	CASSFSLSRGADEQFF
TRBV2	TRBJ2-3	CASLLLAEYTDTQYF
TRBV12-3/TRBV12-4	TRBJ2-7	CASSPSSSGSFYEQYF
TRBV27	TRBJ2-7	CASSYGAPHEQYF
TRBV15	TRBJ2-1	CATSVDWMNEQFF
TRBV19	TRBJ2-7	CASSMALAGGPLEQYF
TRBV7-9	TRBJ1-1	CASSLGSLGRSPSDTEAFF
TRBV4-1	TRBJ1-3	CASSQDGTAPGNTIYF
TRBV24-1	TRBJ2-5	CATSGAGGSWEETQYF
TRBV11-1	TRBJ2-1	CASSLDRGSHNEQFF
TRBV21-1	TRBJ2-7	CASSTERTLEGSYEQYF
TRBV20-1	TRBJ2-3	CSARGTSGKDTQYF
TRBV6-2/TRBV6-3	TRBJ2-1	CASRRNLMNEQFF
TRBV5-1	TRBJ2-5	CASSLTPVETQYF
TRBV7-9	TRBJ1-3	CASSRDRGSGNTIYF
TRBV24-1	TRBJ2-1	CATSDLWENDEQFF
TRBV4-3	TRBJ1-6	CASSLGRYNSPLHF
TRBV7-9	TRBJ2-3	CASMVGQIDTQYF
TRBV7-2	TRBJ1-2	CASSLGGAVDYGYTF
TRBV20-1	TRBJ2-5	CSAMGTPSFPETQYF
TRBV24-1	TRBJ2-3	CATSVPGTGVTDTQYF
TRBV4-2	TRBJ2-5	CASSPTGGSQEIQYF
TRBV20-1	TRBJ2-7	CSARDLQTSGSLRDEQYF
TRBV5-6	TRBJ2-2	CASSLMMNTGELFF
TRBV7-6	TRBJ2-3	CASSFGGGIGSTDTQYF